This TCR beta chain emerged from a study of shared clonotypes between healthy human individuals. About this clone: Its antigen is not identified.

Original processing notes: Filtering was not the same, since immunoSEQ gave junction-only sequences without quality scores. Here immunoSEQ multiplex PCR was the method, and the copy in TCRdb shows in-frame clones only, minus some. The V and J calls and clone size were taken over from that table, and D and trimming were inferred from the DNA. The sample shows a few million clones, more than 90% of them seen only once. Germline V gene sequence: CDR1 MNHNS, CDR2 SASEGT. Trimming took off 5 bases at V and 7 bases at J, with 9 bases between the two ends. This CDR3 comprises 13 residues. Study results and caveats: Lower generation probabilities were found for non-shared clonotypes than for those shared by all four donors.

Donors comprised healthy HIV-negative adults lacking recent acute infections or vaccinations. CD4+ cells yielded CD45RA+ naive and CD45RA-negative memory subsets. The sequence was obtained from a man between 18 and 35 years old in good health. The sequenced sample was naive CD4+ T cells sorted from blood. Subset meaning: CD45RA+ positively selected. This chain uses TRBV6-1 with TRBJ1-6, with D hard to call. The CDR3 nucleotides read TGTGCCAGCAGTATCGACCCAAATTCACCCCTCCACTTT. Amino acid sequence: CASSIDPNSPLHF.